The 13 T cell receptor beta chains listed next were all sequenced from one sample in a study of blood T cell repertoires in COVID-19. Some clones are missing from TCRdb's copy, which holds only in-frame ones; the method was immunoSEQ multiplex PCR. The sample has approximately 150,000 clones, about 80% seen once. Sequencing was performed on peripheral blood. These receptor sequences come from an older man who had recovered from COVID-19.

The chain carries TRBV10-1 and TRBJ2-1; 7 positions match TRBD2. Germline CDR1 reads WNHNN; CDR2 reads SYGVQD (reference sequence). This CDR3 spans 12 amino acids. The V gene end was trimmed by 0 bases and the J gene end by 13 bases; junction bases not matched to a gene: 3. The CDR3 DNA sequence: TGCGCCAGCAGTGAGTCCGGGGGGATTCAGTTCTTC. This sequence encodes CASSESGGIQFF.

The rearrangement uses TRBV18 and TRBJ1-5, with 7 bases fitting TRBD1. The CDR3 spans 15 residues. The ends lost 5 bases at V and 2 bases at J; junction bases unmatched: 6. Germline V gene data show CDR1 as KGHSH and CDR2 as LQKENI. Here the CDR3 DNA reads TGTGCCAGCTCAGCCGCCGACAGGGGCAATCAGCCCCAGCATTTT. Translating it yields CASSAADRGNQPQHF.

The chain has TRBV30 and TRBJ2-1, with TRBD2 identical over 7 bases. The CDR3 spans 14 residues. Germline assignment: CDR1 GTSNPN and CDR2 SVGIG (reference sequence). After removal of 7 bases from V and 4 bases from J, the junction contained 10 bases not matched to a gene. The CDR3 is CAFKGAGPYNEQFF. DNA of the CDR3: TGTGCCTTTAAAGGAGCGGGGCCGTACAATGAGCAGTTCTTC.

This clone was found a few times. The rearrangement links TRBV7-9 to TRBJ2-7; D is undetermined. The ends were cut back, 2 bases at V and 4 bases at J, with 12 bases in the middle. The CDR3 runs 14 residues. Germline assignment: CDR1 SEHNR and CDR2 FQNEAQ (reference sequence). The CDR3 loop is CASSLSTTEYEQYF. The CDR3 region has the DNA TGTGCCAGCAGCTTATCTACCACTGAGTACGAGCAGTACTTC.

A single count supports this clone. The chain has TRBV7-8 and TRBJ2-7, with unresolved D. The CDR3 is made up of 14 amino acids. With 1 base removed from V and 2 bases from J, the gap between germline ends came to 9 bases. CDR1 is SGHVS and CDR2 is FQNEAQ in the germline V gene. The CDR3 bases are TGTGCCAGCAGCTTAGACCGGGTTCCCTACGAGCAGTACTTC. Translating gives CASSLDRVPYEQYF.

The rearrangement links TRBV27 to TRBJ2-1, with 12 bases identical to TRBD2. After removal of 0 bases from V and 5 bases from J, the junction contained 5 bases not matched to a gene. The CDR3 has 17 residues. The germline V gene has CDR1 MNHEY and CDR2 SMNVEV (reference sequence). The CDR3 protein is CASSLSGASGRDNEQFF. CDR3 nucleotide sequence: TGTGCCAGCAGTTTATCCGGAGCTAGCGGGAGGGACAATGAGCAGTTCTTC.

For this clone: Other DNA variants within this sample encode the same CDR3. V usage is TRBV27 and J usage is TRBJ2-2; perhaps TRBD2 as D (5 bases). CDR3 length equals 15 residues. Trimming left V 3 bases short and J 7 bases short, with 15 bases between. Germline CDR1 reads MNHEY; CDR2 reads SMNVEV (reference sequence). CDR3 coding DNA: TGTGCCAGCAGTTTGTACCGTGGAGGCGGCGGGGAGCTGTTTTTT. Its protein product is CASSLYRGGGGELFF.

The chain couples TRBV9 to TRBJ2-5; D uncertain. Trimming stripped 4 bases from V and 5 bases from J, with 18 bases between. The CDR3 has 15 amino acids. In germline, CDR1 is SGDLS, CDR2 YYNGEE. The CDR3 DNA reads as TGTGCCAGCAGCCCGGGTTCTCCGCGAACGGAGACCCAGTACTTC. It is translated as CASSPGSPRTETQYF.

The CDR3 is CASSLGGTRDTQYF. In DNA form, the CDR3 reads TGTGCCAGCAGCTTGGGGGGAACACGAGATACGCAGTATTTT. V and J are TRBV7-3 and TRBJ2-3, with D perhaps TRBD2 (6 bases). The germline CDR1 and CDR2 sequences are SGHTA and FQGTGA. With 3 bases removed from V and 5 bases from J, the gap between germline ends came to 12 bases. The length of the CDR3 is 14 residues.

The rearrangement joins TRBV20-1 to TRBJ1-5; D might be TRBD1 (5 bases). Trimming pared 3 bases from V and 5 bases from J, leaving 11 bases between. The CDR3 is 13 amino acids. Per the germline V gene, CDR1 is DFQATT and CDR2 is SNEGSKA (reference sequence). The CDR3 sequence: CSASGGVDQPQHF. The CDR3 coding sequence is TGCAGTGCTAGTGGGGGGGTGGATCAGCCCCAGCATTTT.

The genes are TRBV2 and TRBJ2-7; TRBD2 matches 12 bases. V lost 3 bases, J lost 3 bases, and 6 bases stayed unmatched. This CDR3 contains 16 residues. The germline gives CDR1 SNHLY, CDR2 FYNNEI. The CDR3 protein is CASSDSSTSGSYEQYF. In DNA form, the CDR3 reads TGTGCCAGCAGTGACTCCTCGACTAGCGGGAGCTACGAGCAGTACTTC.

The chain carries TRBV7-9 and TRBJ2-1, with unresolved D. CDR1 and CDR2 from the germline V gene are SEHNR and FQNEAQ (reference sequence). The CDR3 runs 13 residues. Trimming pared 1 base from V and 8 bases from J, leaving 9 bases between. CDR3 DNA sequence: TGTGCCAGCAGCTTAGGCCTAGTCGATGAGCAGTTCTTC. It encodes CASSLGLVDEQFF. Variable domain in full (rest from reference TRBV7-9 and TRBJ2-1): DTGVSQNPRHKITKRGQNVTFRCDPISEHNRLYWYRQTLGQGPEFLTYFQNEAQLEKSRLLSDRFSAERPKGSFSTLEIQRTEQGDSAMYLCASSLGLVDEQFFGPGTRLTVL.

The table lists this clone with a count of one. The rearrangement links TRBV11-2 to TRBJ2-1, with TRBD1 matching over 7 bases. The junction had 5 bases not matched to a gene; V was cut back by 10 bases and J by 2 bases. Germline CDR1 and CDR2: SGHAT and FQNNGV. CDR3 size: 13 residues. The CDR3: CATKQGTYNEQFF. The CDR3 DNA sequence: TGTGCCACCAAACAGGGGACCTACAATGAGCAGTTCTTC.